The T cell receptor (beta chain) under discussion was sequenced for a study of T-cell reconstitution after alpha-beta-depleted transplantation in children. Germline loops: CDR1 SGHTA, CDR2 FQGTGA. The V gene lost 1 base and the J gene lost 0 bases, with 16 bases spanning the gap. The CDR3 is 18 amino acids. Preparing the TCRbeta library involved the use of unique molecular identifiers. TCRdb independently ran MiXCR on the PCR reads; one entry per CDR3 protein. The sample carries some 290,000 distinct CDR3 sequences, 23% recorded once. The gene calls are TRBV7-3 and TRBJ2-1; D perhaps matches TRBD2 (5 bases). The sequencing here drew on PBMCs, mostly from graft donor cells, taken 180 days after TCRalphabeta/CD19-depleted stem cell transplant. This clonotype was sampled from a male patient aged 10 to 17 who had a stem cell transplant for acute lymphoblastic leukemia, so the T cells may come from the graft donor. This CDR3 is CASSLIGGEGSSYNEQFF. In DNA form, the CDR3 reads TGTGCCAGCAGCTTAATCGGCGGCGAGGGAAGCTCCTACAATGAGCAGTTCTTC.